The present TCR beta chain was sequenced within a study of T cells in Graves' hyperthyroidism and ophthalmopathy. Findings and caveats of the study: Among thyroid clonotypes expanded above 0.001, most also appeared in blood.

TCR beta CDR3 sequences were amplified from RNA transcripts. TCR CDR3 underwent first-round RT-PCR with the HTBI primer set. MiXCR, run by TCRdb on the multiplex PCR reads, gives a single entry per CDR3 protein. The sample records over 500,000 distinct CDR3 sequences, approximately 17% being singletons. Inclusion characteristics of ophthalmopathy patients comprised a Clinical Activity Score of at least 3, a NOSPECS grade of at least 4, and duration under 3 months. About this clonotype itself: What it recognizes is unknown.

Trimming took off 4 bases at V and 4 bases at J, with 19 bases between the two ends. Germline-derived CDR1 and CDR2 are SEHNR and FQNEAQ (reference sequence). This CDR3 is built from 16 residues. The sample comprised blood. The genes are TRBV7-9 and TRBJ1-2; D is ambiguous. This receptor was obtained from a woman younger than 30 with Graves' ophthalmopathy. CDR3 DNA: TGTGCCAGCAGCTCCCTCCCGGCGGGATTTGGCTATGGCTACACCTTC. Amino acid sequence: CASSSLPAGFGYGYTF. Full variable domain (missing parts from reference TRBV7-9 and TRBJ1-2): DTGVSQNPRHKITKRGQNVTFRCDPISEHNRLYWYRQTLGQGPEFLTYFQNEAQLEKSRLLSDRFSAERPKGSFSTLEIQRTEQGDSAMYLCASSSLPAGFGYGYTFGSGTRLTVV.